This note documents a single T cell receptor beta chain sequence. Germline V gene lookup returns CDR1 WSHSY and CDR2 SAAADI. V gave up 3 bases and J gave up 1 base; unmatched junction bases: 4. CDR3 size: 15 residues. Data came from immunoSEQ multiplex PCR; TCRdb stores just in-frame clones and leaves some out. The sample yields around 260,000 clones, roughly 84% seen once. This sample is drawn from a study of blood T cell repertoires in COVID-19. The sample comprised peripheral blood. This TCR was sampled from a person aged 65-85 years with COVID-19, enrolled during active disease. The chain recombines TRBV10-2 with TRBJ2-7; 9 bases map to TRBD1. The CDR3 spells CASSDAGTGSYEQYF. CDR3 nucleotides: TGCGCCAGCAGTGATGCCGGGACAGGGTCCTACGAGCAGTACTTC.